This T cell receptor beta chain was obtained from a study of blood T cell repertoires in COVID-19. Study in general: Italy, Spain and the United States were the sources of the convalescent and acute COVID-19 samples. In each case, the material was cDNA or gDNA derived from T cells, B-cell-depleted T cells, or PBMCs.

Germline CDR1 SGHAT, CDR2 FQNNGV. The CDR3 spans 15 residues. V lost 5 bases, J lost 5 bases, and 15 bases lay in between. The Seattle site enrolled patients during active infection and followed them longitudinally. Original data processing: Reference gene primers were amplified, and this amplification served to estimate nucleated cell counts. This table comes from immunoSEQ multiplex PCR, and its TCRdb copy is limited to in-frame clones, with some not included. V and J calls plus clone size are reproduced from that table; the DNA served to infer D and trimming. The sample has roughly 380,000 clones; 70% to 90% are singletons.

The V call is TRBV11-2, the J call TRBJ1-4; D possibly corresponds to TRBD1 (5 bases). The clonotype originates from a middle-aged woman with COVID-19, enrolled during active disease. Sequencing was done on a sample of peripheral blood. CDR3 DNA sequence: TGTGCCAGCAGCGAGGGGACGCGGGGAAATGAAAAACTGTTTTTT. Protein product: CASSEGTRGNEKLFF.